These 25 T cell receptor beta chains were sequenced from one sample in a study of blood T cell repertoires in COVID-19. TCRdb keeps only in-frame clones here, not all; method: immunoSEQ multiplex PCR. This sample carries around 470,000 clones, roughly 88% of them seen once, and the ten largest clones take 0.6%. Sequenced material: PBMCs or T cells enriched from blood (not recorded which). Source of these receptors: a young man who had recovered from COVID-19.

The rearrangement links TRBV19 to TRBJ1-1; D ambiguous. Trimming left V 7 bases short and J 1 base short, with 7 bases between. The CDR3 is 12 amino acids. Germline CDR1 reads LNHDA; CDR2 reads SQIVND (reference sequence). CDR3 sequence (DNA): TGTGCCAGTACCTTAAAGAACACTGAAGCTTTCTTT. The encoded protein is CASTLKNTEAFF.

The chain employs TRBV12-5 and TRBJ2-5; 7 bases line up with TRBD1. Germline CDR1 is LGHNT and CDR2 is FRNRAP. With 6 bases clipped from V and 5 bases from J, the junction kept 3 bases outside the gene matches. The CDR3 is made up of 12 amino acids. The CDR3 region has the DNA TGTGCTAGTGGGCCGGACAGGGAGACCCAGTACTTC. Protein product: CASGPDRETQYF.

J is TRBJ1-3 and V is TRBV29-1, with a tentative D call TRBD1 (5 bases). Trimming cost V 5 bases and J 4 bases, with 12 bases left between them. CDR1 and CDR2 from the germline V gene are SQVTM and ANQGSEA. The CDR3 totals 13 residues. The chain's CDR3 is CSVWTRSGNTIYF. The CDR3 DNA follows: TGCAGCGTTTGGACAAGGTCGGGAAACACCATATATTTT. The entire variable domain, with the rest obtained from reference TRBV29-1 and TRBJ1-3, is as follows: SAVISQKPSRDICQRGTSLTIQCQVDSQVTMMFWYRQQPGQSLTLIATANQGSEATYESGFVIDKFPISRPNLTFSTLTVSNMSPEDSSIYLCSVWTRSGNTIYFGEGSWLTVV.

This clone came up a few times. The chain employs TRBV6-5 and TRBJ2-7, with 13 positions matching TRBD2. This CDR3 is 15 amino acids long. Germline trimming cut 6 bases from V and 6 bases from J; bases unmatched to any gene: 8. Germline V gene data show CDR1 as MNHEY and CDR2 as SVGAGI. CDR3 sequence: CASSPPGLAGREQYF. Written as DNA, the CDR3 is TGTGCCAGCAGCCCGCCGGGACTAGCGGGACGCGAGCAGTACTTC.

This clone was found once. This chain links TRBV24-1 with TRBJ2-3; TRBD2 is a possible D gene (6 bases). Trimming took off 3 bases at V and 1 base at J, with 10 bases between the two ends. The CDR3 totals 15 residues. Germline-derived CDR1 and CDR2 are KGHDR and SFDVKD. In DNA form, the CDR3 reads TGTGCCACCAGTGATAAAGGAGGGGGCACAGATACGCAGTATTTT. This encodes CATSDKGGGTDTQYF.

The rearrangement joins TRBV28 to TRBJ2-7; a weak D match, TRBD2 (6 bases). V shed 6 bases and J shed 6 bases, with 21 bases lying between them. CDR1 is MDHEN, CDR2 SYDVKM, per germline. The CDR3 has 15 amino acids. CDR3 amino acids: CASSTPGTGRAEQYF. CDR3 DNA sequence: TGTGCCAGCAGCACCCCAGGGACTGGCAGAGCCGAGCAGTACTTC.

The gene calls are TRBV19 and TRBJ1-1; 7 nucleotides agree with TRBD1. CDR3 length: 14 residues. J was trimmed by 2 bases and V by 5 bases; bases with no gene match: 5. Germline lookup yields CDR1 LNHDA and CDR2 SQIVND (reference sequence). The chain's CDR3 is CASSLRDSNTEAFF. CDR3 DNA sequence: TGTGCCAGTAGTCTCAGGGACAGCAACACTGAAGCTTTCTTT. Looking up the rest from reference TRBV19 and TRBJ1-1 gives the full variable domain: DGGITQSPKYLFRKEGQNVTLSCEQNLNHDAMYWYRQDPGQGLRLIYYSQIVNDFQKGDIAEGYSVSREKKESFPLTVTSAQKNPTAFYLCASSLRDSNTEAFFGQGTRLTVV.

This chain uses TRBV2 with TRBJ1-5; D may be TRBD1 (6 bases). The V end was cut by 4 bases, the J end by 4 bases, with 14 bases between. From germline, CDR1 is SNHLY and CDR2 FYNNEI. The CDR3 spans 15 residues. Written as DNA, the CDR3 is TGTGCCAGCAGTGCCACAGGGAAGGGTAATCAGCCCCAGCATTTT. Its translation is CASSATGKGNQPQHF.

V and J are TRBV2 and TRBJ2-7, with TRBD2 identical over 8 bases. Losses at the gene ends were 1 base for V and 1 base for J; bases not matched to a gene: 3. CDR1 SNHLY and CDR2 FYNNEI come from the germline V gene. The CDR3 totals 15 residues. CDR3 residues: CASSEGLAGSYEQYF. For the CDR3, the DNA is TGTGCCAGCAGTGAAGGGTTAGCGGGATCCTACGAGCAGTACTTC.

The V gene is TRBV7-9, the J gene TRBJ1-1; D is uncertain. CDR3 length: 14 amino acids. The germline CDR1 and CDR2 sequences are SEHNR and FQNEAQ (reference sequence). The germline V and J ends were trimmed by 6 bases and 3 bases, with 14 bases remaining between them. The CDR3 sequence is CASRPRGEDTEAFF. CDR3 in DNA: TGTGCCAGCAGACCACGTGGAGAGGACACTGAAGCTTTCTTT.

The rearrangement uses TRBV25-1 and TRBJ2-1, with 7 bases lining up with TRBD2. Germline values: CDR1 MGHDK, CDR2 SYGVNS. The CDR3 extends over 14 amino acids. The V and J ends lost 5 bases and 3 bases, in that order; junction bases with no gene match: 4. The CDR3 sequence is CASSREGSYNEQFF. The CDR3 DNA sequence: TGTGCCAGCAGTAGGGAGGGGAGCTACAATGAGCAGTTCTTC.

V usage is TRBV6-4 and J usage is TRBJ1-1; 7 bases line up with TRBD1. Trimming cost V 6 bases and J 3 bases; bases outside gene matches: 7. Per germline, CDR1 MRHNA and CDR2 SNTAGT. This CDR3 has 14 amino acids. This chain's CDR3 is CASSLYRGYTEAFF. The CDR3 coding sequence is TGTGCCAGCAGCCTCTACAGGGGCTACACTGAAGCTTTCTTT.

The chain carries TRBV30 and TRBJ2-7, with 9 bases matching TRBD2. The CDR3 is 15 residues long. V was clipped by 0 bases and J by 2 bases; unmatched bases: 5. Germline-derived CDR1 and CDR2 are GTSNPN and SVGIG (reference sequence). This CDR3 reads CAWSVQREVPYEQYF. For the CDR3, the DNA is TGTGCCTGGAGTGTACAGCGGGAGGTCCCCTACGAGCAGTACTTC.

The chain couples TRBV12-3 or TRBV12-4 to TRBJ1-3; no clear D gene. The CDR3 has 13 amino acids. V lost 6 bases to trimming and J lost 4 bases, with 10 bases between them. The DNA of the CDR3 is TGTGCCAGCAGAGTAGTATCCGGAAACACCATATATTTT. This codes for CASRVVSGNTIYF.

V and J are TRBV27 and TRBJ2-3; TRBD2 aligns across 14 bases. This CDR3 has 17 amino acids. CDR1 is MNHEY and CDR2 is SMNVEV in the germline V gene (reference sequence). J lost 4 bases, V lost 6 bases, and 9 bases had no gene match. The CDR3 DNA is TGTGCCAGCAGGACTAGCGGGAGGGCCGGGCCCGCAGATACGCAGTATTTT. Protein: CASRTSGRAGPADTQYF.

The rearrangement joins TRBV7-2 to TRBJ1-3, with 8 nucleotides matching TRBD1. Germline-derived CDR1 and CDR2 are SGHTA and FQGNSA. V lost 4 bases and J lost 3; bases outside the gene matches: 2. This CDR3 comprises 14 residues. CDR3 DNA: TGTGCCAGCAGCTGGACAGGGATTGGAAACACCATATATTTT. Protein product: CASSWTGIGNTIYF. Supplemented by reference TRBV7-2 and TRBJ1-3, the full variable domain reads GAGVSQSPSNKVTEKGKDVELRCDPISGHTALYWYRQSLGQGLEFLIYFQGNSAPDKSGLPSDRFSAERTGGSVSTLTIQRTQQEDSAVYLCASSWTGIGNTIYFGEGSWLTVV.

The chain joins TRBV6-1 to TRBJ1-4; a possible D gene is TRBD1 (6 bases). Germline CDR1 and CDR2: MNHNS and SASEGT. V was cut by 2 bases and J by 5 bases, with 6 bases left in between. This CDR3 is built from 13 residues. The CDR3, as DNA: TGTGCCAGCAGTGAACAGGGGAATGAAAAACTGTTTTTT. Translation: CASSEQGNEKLFF.

The V gene is TRBV14, the J gene TRBJ2-1, with 9 bases lining up with TRBD2. This CDR3 comprises 17 residues. The V gene's germline CDR1 is SGHDN and CDR2 FVKESK. After removal of 2 bases from V and 8 bases from J, the junction contained 13 bases not matched to a gene. Written as DNA, the CDR3 is TGTGCCAGCAGCCAATGGGCAGCGGGAGGTTCACAGGATGAGCAGTTCTTC. This gives the protein CASSQWAAGGSQDEQFF.

The chain is built from TRBV27 and TRBJ1-5, with D tentatively TRBD1 (6 bases). Germline CDR1 and CDR2: MNHEY and SMNVEV (reference sequence). This CDR3 contains 17 residues. Trimming stripped 2 bases from V and 1 base from J, with 15 bases between. The CDR3 DNA sequence: TGTGCCAGCAGTTTACGACAGGACGGTGTCAGCAATCAGCCCCAGCATTTT. This gives the protein CASSLRQDGVSNQPQHF.

The gene calls are TRBV12-3 or TRBV12-4 and TRBJ1-5; no clear D. The CDR3 sequence is 13 residues long. The V gene lost 3 bases and the J gene lost 3 bases, with 6 bases spanning the gap. CDR3 residues: CASSFSDNQPQHF. The CDR3 nucleotides read TGTGCCAGCAGTTTTAGCGACAATCAGCCCCAGCATTTT.

The chain combines TRBV21-1 with TRBJ1-1; the table names TRBD1, a call not compared with the DNA. TRBV21-1 is listed as a pseudogene. CDR3 length equals 16 residues. The DNA for the CDR3 is TGTGCCAGCAGCAAAGTTGGGGCAGAGAGACGGACTGAAGCTTTCTTT. Protein product: CASSKVGAERRTEAFF.

This chain joins TRBV9 and TRBJ2-2, with 8 bases lining up with TRBD2. V dropped 3 bases and J dropped 4; count of bases not matched to a gene: 5. CDR3 length equals 15 residues. Germline CDR1 SGDLS, CDR2 YYNGEE. The CDR3 loop reads CASSESGLVTGELFF. In DNA, the CDR3 is TGTGCCAGCAGCGAATCGGGACTAGTCACCGGGGAGCTGTTTTTT.

In regard to this clone: The junction departs from the called germline gene at one end, perhaps through a read error. This chain links TRBV7-2 with TRBJ2-1, with 10 nucleotides matching TRBD2. The CDR3 is made up of 15 amino acids. Germline V gene data show CDR1 as SGHTA and CDR2 as FQGNSA. In DNA form, the CDR3 reads TGTGCCAGCAGCTTAATAGCGGGGGGTTATAATGGGCAGTTCTTC. Amino acids: CASSLIAGGYNGQFF.

J is TRBJ1-4 and V is TRBV9; the D gene is possibly TRBD1 (6 bases). This CDR3 has 16 residues. Germline lookup yields CDR1 SGDLS and CDR2 YYNGEE. The V end lost 2 bases, the J end lost 6 bases, and 17 bases lay between the germline ends. The CDR3 is CASSVGPGGLDEKLFF. The CDR3 DNA is TGTGCCAGCAGCGTGGGTCCGGGGGGCTTGGATGAAAAACTGTTTTTT.

This sequence joins TRBV28 and TRBJ1-5, with D uncertain. This CDR3 has 13 residues. Trimming removed 7 bases from V and 3 bases from J, with 10 bases in between. Germline loops: CDR1 MDHEN, CDR2 SYDVKM. The CDR3 bases are TGTGCCAGCACTAATGGTATCAATCAGCCCCAGCATTTT. Translating it yields CASTNGINQPQHF.